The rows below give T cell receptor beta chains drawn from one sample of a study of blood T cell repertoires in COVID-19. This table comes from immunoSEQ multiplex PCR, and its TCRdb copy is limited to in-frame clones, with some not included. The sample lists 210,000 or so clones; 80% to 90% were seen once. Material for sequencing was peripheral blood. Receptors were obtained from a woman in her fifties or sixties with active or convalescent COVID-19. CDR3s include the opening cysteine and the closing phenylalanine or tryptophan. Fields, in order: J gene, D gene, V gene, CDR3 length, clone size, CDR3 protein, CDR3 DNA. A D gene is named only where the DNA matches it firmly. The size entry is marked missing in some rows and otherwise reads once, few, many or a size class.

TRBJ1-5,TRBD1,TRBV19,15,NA,CASTGQGPLNQPQHF,TGTGCCAGTACTGGACAGGGACCTCTCAATCAGCCCCAGCATTTT
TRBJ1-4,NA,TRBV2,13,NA,CASRGGRAEKLFF,TGTGCCAGCAGGGGGGGGCGGGCTGAAAAACTGTTTTTT
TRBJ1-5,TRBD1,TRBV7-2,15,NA,CASAYQHRGDQPQHF,TGTGCCAGCGCCTACCAGCACAGGGGGGATCAGCCCCAGCATTTT
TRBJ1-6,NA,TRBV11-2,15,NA,CASTPRVGMDSPLHF,TGTGCCAGCACCCCCCGGGTGGGTATGGATTCACCCCTCCACTTT
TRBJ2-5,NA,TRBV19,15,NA,CASSMRGLGEETQYF,TGTGCCAGTAGTATGCGGGGTCTCGGCGAAGAGACCCAGTACTTC
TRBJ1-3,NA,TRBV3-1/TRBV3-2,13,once,CASSQVAGNTIYF,TGTGCCAGCAGCCAAGTAGCGGGAAACACCATATATTTT
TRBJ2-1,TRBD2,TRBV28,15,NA,CASSRLTSGGGAQFF,TGTGCCAGCAGTAGACTAACTAGCGGAGGAGGTGCGCAGTTCTTC
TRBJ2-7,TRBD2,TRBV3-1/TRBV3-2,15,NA,CASSQGPSGGYEQYF,TGTGCCAGCAGCCAGGGGCCTAGCGGGGGGTACGAGCAGTACTTC
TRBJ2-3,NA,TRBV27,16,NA,CASSSHRQVHSDTQYF,TGTGCCAGCAGCTCTCACAGACAGGTACACTCAGATACGCAGTATTTT
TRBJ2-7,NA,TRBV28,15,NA,CASSTTGTSFYEQYF,TGTGCCAGCAGTACGACCGGGACAAGTTTCTACGAGCAGTACTTC
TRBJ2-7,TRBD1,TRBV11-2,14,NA,CASARTGTTYEQYF,TGTGCCAGCGCAAGGACAGGAACAACCTACGAGCAGTACTTC
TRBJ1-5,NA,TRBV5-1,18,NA,CASSLGPTNITSNQPQHF,TGCGCCAGCAGCTTGGGGCCCACTAACATCACAAGCAATCAGCCCCAGCATTTT
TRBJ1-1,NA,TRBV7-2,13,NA,CASSLGAWAEAFF,TGTGCCAGCAGCTTGGGGGCTTGGGCTGAAGCTTTCTTT
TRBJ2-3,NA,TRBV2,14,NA,CASSEVWGPDTQYF,TGTGCCAGCAGTGAAGTTTGGGGCCCAGATACGCAGTATTTT
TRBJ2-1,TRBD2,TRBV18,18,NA,CASSPPGLAGGGNNEQFF,TGTGCCAGCTCACCTCCGGGACTAGCGGGAGGGGGAAACAATGAGCAGTTCTTC
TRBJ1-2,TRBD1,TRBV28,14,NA,CASTRDRVGYGYTF,TGTGCCAGCACCAGGGACAGGGTGGGCTATGGCTACACCTTC
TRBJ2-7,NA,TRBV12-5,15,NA,CASGLGSASAYEQYF,TGTGCTAGTGGTTTGGGGAGCGCTAGTGCCTACGAGCAGTACTTC
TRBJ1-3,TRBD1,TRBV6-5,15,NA,CASSDRGFSGNTIYF,TGTGCCAGCAGCGACAGGGGCTTTTCTGGAAACACCATATATTTT
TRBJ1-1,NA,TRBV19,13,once,CASHPGWATEAFF,TGTGCCAGTCATCCAGGTTGGGCCACTGAAGCTTTCTTT
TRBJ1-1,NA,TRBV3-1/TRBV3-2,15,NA,CASSQVEGGVTEAFF,TGTGCCAGCAGCCAAGTGGAAGGGGGAGTGACTGAAGCTTTCTTT
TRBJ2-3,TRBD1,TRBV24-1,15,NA,CATSEPGTGEDTQYF,TGTGCCACCAGTGAACCGGGGACAGGGGAAGATACGCAGTATTTT
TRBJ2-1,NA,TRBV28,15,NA,CASSPWDSLYNEQFF,TGTGCCAGCAGTCCCTGGGACTCCCTCTACAATGAGCAGTTCTTC
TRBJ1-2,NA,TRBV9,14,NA,CASTEGGTARGYTF,TGTGCCAGCACCGAGGGGGGGACCGCGAGGGGCTACACCTTC
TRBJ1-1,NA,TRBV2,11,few,CASEGNTEAFF,TGTGCCAGCGAGGGGAACACTGAAGCTTTCTTT
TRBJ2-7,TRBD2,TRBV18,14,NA,CASSPTGGTYEQYF,TGTGCCAGCTCTCCTACGGGAGGCACCTACGAGCAGTACTTC
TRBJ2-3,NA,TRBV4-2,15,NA,CASSQEASGTDTQYF,TGTGCCAGCAGCCAAGAGGCTAGCGGCACAGATACGCAGTATTTT